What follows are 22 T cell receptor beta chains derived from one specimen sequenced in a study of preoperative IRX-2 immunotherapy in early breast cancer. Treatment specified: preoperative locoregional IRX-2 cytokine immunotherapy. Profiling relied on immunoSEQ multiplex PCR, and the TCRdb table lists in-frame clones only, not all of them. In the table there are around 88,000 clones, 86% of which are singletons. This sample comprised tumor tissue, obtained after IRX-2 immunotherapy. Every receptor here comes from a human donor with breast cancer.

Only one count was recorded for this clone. CDR3 loop: CASSIGPGDYGYTF. For the CDR3, the DNA is TGTGCCAGTAGTATCGGTCCAGGGGACTATGGCTACACCTTC. The rearrangement uses TRBV19 and TRBJ1-2; a weak D match, TRBD1 (6 bases). The germline CDR1 and CDR2 sequences are LNHDA and SQIVND (reference sequence). Trimming cost V 3 bases and J 3 bases, with 11 bases left between them. CDR3 size: 14 residues.

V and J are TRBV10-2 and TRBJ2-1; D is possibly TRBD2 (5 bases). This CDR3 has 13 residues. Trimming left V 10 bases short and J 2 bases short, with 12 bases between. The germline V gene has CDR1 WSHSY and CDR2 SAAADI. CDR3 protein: CATHTGAYNEQFF. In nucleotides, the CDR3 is TGCGCCACCCATACCGGGGCCTACAATGAGCAGTTCTTC.

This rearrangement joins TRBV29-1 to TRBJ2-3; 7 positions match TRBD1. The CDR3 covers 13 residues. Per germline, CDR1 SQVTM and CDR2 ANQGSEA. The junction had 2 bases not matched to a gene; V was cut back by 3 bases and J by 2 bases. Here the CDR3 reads CSVDTGVTDTQYF. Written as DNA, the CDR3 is TGCAGCGTTGATACAGGGGTCACAGATACGCAGTATTTT.

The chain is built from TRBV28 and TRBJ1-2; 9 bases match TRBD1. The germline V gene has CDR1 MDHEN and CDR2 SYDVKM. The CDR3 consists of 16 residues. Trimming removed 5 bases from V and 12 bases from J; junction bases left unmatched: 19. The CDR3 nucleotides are TGTGCCAGCAGTAGAACAGGGGGCGCGGTCACCTACGCGGACACCTTC. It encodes CASSRTGGAVTYADTF.

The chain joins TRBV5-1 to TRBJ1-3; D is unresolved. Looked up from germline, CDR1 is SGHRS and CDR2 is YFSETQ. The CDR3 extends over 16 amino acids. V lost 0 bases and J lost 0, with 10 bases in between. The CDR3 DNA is TGCGCCAGCAGCTTGGAATTCGACACCTCTGGAAACACCATATATTTT. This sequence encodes CASSLEFDTSGNTIYF.

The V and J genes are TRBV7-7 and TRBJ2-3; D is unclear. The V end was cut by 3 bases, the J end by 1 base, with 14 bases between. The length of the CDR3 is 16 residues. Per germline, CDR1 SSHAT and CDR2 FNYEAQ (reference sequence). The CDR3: CASSLVGDWGTDTQYF. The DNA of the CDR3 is TGTGCCAGCAGCTTGGTTGGGGATTGGGGCACAGATACGCAGTATTTT. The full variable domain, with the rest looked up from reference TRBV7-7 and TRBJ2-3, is GAGVSQSPRYKVTKRGQDVTLRCDPISSHATLYWYQQALGQGPEFLTYFNYEAQPDKSGLPSDRFSAERPEGSISTLTIQRTEQRDSAMYRCASSLVGDWGTDTQYFGPGTRLTVL.

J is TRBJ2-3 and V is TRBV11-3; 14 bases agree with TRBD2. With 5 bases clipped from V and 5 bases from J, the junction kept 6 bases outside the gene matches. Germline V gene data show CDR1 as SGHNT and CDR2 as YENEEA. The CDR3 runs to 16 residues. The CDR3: CASSAGTSGRIDTQYF. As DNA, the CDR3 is TGTGCCAGCAGCGCCGGGACTAGCGGGAGAATAGATACGCAGTATTTT.

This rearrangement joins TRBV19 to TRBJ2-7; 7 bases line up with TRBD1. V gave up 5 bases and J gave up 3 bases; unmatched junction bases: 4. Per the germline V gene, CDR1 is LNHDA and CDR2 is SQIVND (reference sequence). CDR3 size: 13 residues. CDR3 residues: CASSHSGGYEQYF. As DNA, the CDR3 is TGTGCCAGTAGTCATTCAGGGGGCTACGAGCAGTACTTC. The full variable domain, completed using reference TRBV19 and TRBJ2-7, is DGGITQSPKYLFRKEGQNVTLSCEQNLNHDAMYWYRQDPGQGLRLIYYSQIVNDFQKGDIAEGYSVSREKKESFPLTVTSAQKNPTAFYLCASSHSGGYEQYFGPGTRLTVT.

The CDR3 sequence is CASSPLRQGQGALGANVLTF. As DNA, the CDR3 is TGTGCCAGTAGTCCCCTTAGGCAGGGACAGGGGGCTTTAGGGGCCAACGTCCTGACTTTC. The gene calls are TRBV19 and TRBJ2-6, with 12 bases lining up with TRBD1. The V segment lost 5 bases and the J segment 4 bases; nucleotides outside the gene matches: 15. This CDR3 has 20 residues. Germline CDR1 is LNHDA and CDR2 is SQIVND (reference sequence).

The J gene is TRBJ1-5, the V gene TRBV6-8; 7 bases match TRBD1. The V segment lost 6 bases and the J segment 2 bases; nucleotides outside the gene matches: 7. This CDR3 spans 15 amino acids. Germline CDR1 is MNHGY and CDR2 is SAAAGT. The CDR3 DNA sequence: TGTGCCAGCAGCCCACCCCAGGGGGGCAATCAGCCCCAGCATTTT. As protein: CASSPPQGGNQPQHF.

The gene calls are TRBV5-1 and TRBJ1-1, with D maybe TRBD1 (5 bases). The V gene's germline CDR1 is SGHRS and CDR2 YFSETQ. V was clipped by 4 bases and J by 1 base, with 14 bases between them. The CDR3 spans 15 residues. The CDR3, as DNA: TGCGCCAGCAGCGTGGACCCAGGGACGAACACTGAAGCTTTCTTT. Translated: CASSVDPGTNTEAFF.

CDR3 nucleotides: TGCGCCAGCAGCTTGGGACGACAGGAAACTAACTATGGCTACACCTTC. Amino acids: CASSLGRQETNYGYTF. The chain has TRBV5-1 and TRBJ1-2; D perhaps matches TRBD1 (6 bases). Per germline, CDR1 SGHRS and CDR2 YFSETQ. The V end was cut by 0 bases, the J end by 0 bases, with 12 bases between. The length of the CDR3 is 16 residues.

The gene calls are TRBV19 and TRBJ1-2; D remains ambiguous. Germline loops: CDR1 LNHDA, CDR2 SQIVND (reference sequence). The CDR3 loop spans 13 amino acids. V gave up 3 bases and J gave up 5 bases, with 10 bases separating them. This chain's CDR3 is CASSITEKYGYTF. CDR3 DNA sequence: TGTGCCAGTAGTATTACAGAAAAGTATGGCTACACCTTC.

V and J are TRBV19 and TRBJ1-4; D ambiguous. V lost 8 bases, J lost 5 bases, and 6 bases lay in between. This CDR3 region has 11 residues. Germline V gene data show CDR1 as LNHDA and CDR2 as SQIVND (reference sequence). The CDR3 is CASGGNEKLFF. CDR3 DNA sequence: TGTGCCAGTGGAGGAAATGAAAAACTGTTTTTT.

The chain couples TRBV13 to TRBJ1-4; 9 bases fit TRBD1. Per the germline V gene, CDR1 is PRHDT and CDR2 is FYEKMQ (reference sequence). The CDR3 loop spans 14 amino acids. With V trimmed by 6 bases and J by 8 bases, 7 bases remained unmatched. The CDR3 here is CASSEGTGREKLFF. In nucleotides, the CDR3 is TGTGCCAGCAGTGAAGGGACAGGGAGAGAAAAACTGTTTTTT.

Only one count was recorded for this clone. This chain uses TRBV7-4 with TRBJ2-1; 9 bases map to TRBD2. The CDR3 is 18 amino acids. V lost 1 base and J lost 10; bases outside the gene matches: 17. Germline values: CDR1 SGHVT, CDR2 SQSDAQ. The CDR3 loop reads CASSLDIGTSNAHPEQFF. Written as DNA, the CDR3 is TGTGCCAGCAGCTTAGATATCGGGACTAGCAACGCCCACCCAGAGCAGTTCTTC.

In nucleotides, the CDR3 is TGTGCCAGCAGTGTAGCACTAGCGGGAGGGAATGAGCAGTTCTTC. Protein sequence: CASSVALAGGNEQFF. This chain links TRBV6-7 with TRBJ2-1; 13 positions agree with TRBD2. TRBV6-7 is labeled an ORF, and its function is uncertain. With V trimmed by 5 bases and J by 7 bases, 5 bases remained unmatched. The CDR3 length is 15 residues.

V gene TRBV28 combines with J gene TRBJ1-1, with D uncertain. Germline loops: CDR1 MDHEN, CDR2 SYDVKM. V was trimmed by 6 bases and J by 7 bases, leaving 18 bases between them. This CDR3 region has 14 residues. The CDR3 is CASSTPWGLVEAFF. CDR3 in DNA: TGTGCCAGCAGCACCCCATGGGGATTGGTTGAAGCTTTCTTT.

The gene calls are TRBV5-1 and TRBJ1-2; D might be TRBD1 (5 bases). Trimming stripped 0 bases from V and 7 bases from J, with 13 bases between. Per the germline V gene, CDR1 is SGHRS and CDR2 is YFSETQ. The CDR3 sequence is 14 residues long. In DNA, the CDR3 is TGCGCCAGCAGCTTGGAGCAGGGTGATCGTGGCTACACCTTC. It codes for CASSLEQGDRGYTF.

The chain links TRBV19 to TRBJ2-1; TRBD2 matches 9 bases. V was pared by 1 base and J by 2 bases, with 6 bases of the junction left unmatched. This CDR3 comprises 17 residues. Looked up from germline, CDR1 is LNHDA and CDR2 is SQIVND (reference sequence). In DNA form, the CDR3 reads TGTGCCAGTAGTATAGTATGGACTAGCGTAACCTACAATGAGCAGTTCTTC. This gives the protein CASSIVWTSVTYNEQFF.

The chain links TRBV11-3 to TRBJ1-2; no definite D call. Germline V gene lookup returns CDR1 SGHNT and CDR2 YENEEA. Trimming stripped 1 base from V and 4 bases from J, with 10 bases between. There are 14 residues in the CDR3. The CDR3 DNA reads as TGTGCCAGCAGCTTAGTGCCAGCAAGCTATGGCTACACCTTC. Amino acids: CASSLVPASYGYTF.

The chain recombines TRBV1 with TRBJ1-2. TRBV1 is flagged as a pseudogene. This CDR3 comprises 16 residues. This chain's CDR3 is CASSQEGGADVYGYTF. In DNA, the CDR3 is TGCGCCAGCAGTCAGGAGGGGGGCGCGGACGTCTATGGCTACACCTTC.